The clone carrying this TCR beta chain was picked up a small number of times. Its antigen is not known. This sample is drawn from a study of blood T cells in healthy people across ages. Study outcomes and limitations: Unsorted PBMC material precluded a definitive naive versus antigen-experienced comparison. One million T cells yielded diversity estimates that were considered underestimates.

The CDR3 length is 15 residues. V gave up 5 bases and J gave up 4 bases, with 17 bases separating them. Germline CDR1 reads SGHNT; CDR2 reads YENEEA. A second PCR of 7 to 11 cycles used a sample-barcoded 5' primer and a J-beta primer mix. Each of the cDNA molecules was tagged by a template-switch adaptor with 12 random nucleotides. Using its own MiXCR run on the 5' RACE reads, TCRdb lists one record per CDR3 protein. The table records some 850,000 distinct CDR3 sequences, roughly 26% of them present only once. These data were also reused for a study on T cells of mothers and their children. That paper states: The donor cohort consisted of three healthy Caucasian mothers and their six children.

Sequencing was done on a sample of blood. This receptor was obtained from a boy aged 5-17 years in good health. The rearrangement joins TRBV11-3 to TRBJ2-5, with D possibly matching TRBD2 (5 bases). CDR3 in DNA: TGTGCCAGCAGCCCCGGAGGCAGTCTCGTAGAGACCCAGTACTTC. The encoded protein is CASSPGGSLVETQYF.